These 24 T cell receptor beta chains came from one sample sequenced in a study of blood T cell repertoires in COVID-19. Some clones are missing from TCRdb's copy, which holds only in-frame ones; the method was immunoSEQ multiplex PCR. The sample consists of hundreds of thousands of clones, around 90% of them appearing once. The sample comprised peripheral blood. The receptors originated from a woman between 25 and 40 years old with acute or convalescent COVID-19.

V is TRBV7-8 and J is TRBJ2-1; D call uncertain. Between the trimmed V and J ends, which lost 0 bases and 5 bases, there was a span of 11 bases. The CDR3 has 15 amino acids. Germline CDR1 and CDR2: SGHVS and FQNEAQ. The CDR3 protein is CASSLASPRNNEQFF. Written as DNA, the CDR3 is TGTGCCAGCAGCTTAGCGAGTCCTAGAAACAATGAGCAGTTCTTC.

This clone has only a few counts. This sequence joins TRBV5-4 and TRBJ2-7; 7 nucleotides line up with TRBD2. This CDR3 is built from 14 residues. Looked up from germline, CDR1 is SGHNT and CDR2 is YYREEE (reference sequence). V was clipped by 0 bases and J by 3 bases; unmatched bases: 3. The DNA for the CDR3 is TGTGCCAGCAGCTTGGCCGGGAGGAACTACGAGCAGTACTTC. Its protein product is CASSLAGRNYEQYF.

The chain joins TRBV19 to TRBJ2-1; TRBD2 agrees at 8 bases. Germline CDR1 and CDR2: LNHDA and SQIVND (reference sequence). V lost 4 bases to trimming and J lost 9 bases; unmatched junction nucleotides: 14. CDR3 length: 16 amino acids. CDR3 protein: CASSKRGVGREVEQFF. CDR3 nucleotides: TGTGCCAGTAGTAAACGTGGGGTTGGGCGGGAGGTTGAGCAGTTCTTC.

The rearrangement joins TRBV6-5 to TRBJ1-5; D is undetermined. V was clipped by 7 bases and J by 0 bases, with 13 bases between them. There are 15 residues in the CDR3. Germline CDR1 is MNHEY and CDR2 is SVGAGI. CDR3 in amino acids: CASMRRTDSNQPQHF. The CDR3 DNA reads TGTGCCAGCATGCGGAGGACGGATAGCAATCAGCCCCAGCATTTT.

This clone was counted once. The rearrangement uses TRBV6-1 and TRBJ1-2; TRBD1 might be the D (5 bases). The germline gives CDR1 MNHNS, CDR2 SASEGT. V gave up 2 bases and J gave up 2 bases, with 9 bases separating them. The CDR3 is 14 amino acids. The DNA of the CDR3 is TGTGCCAGCAGTGAACTGCAGGGAAACTATGGCTACACCTTC. Translating gives CASSELQGNYGYTF.

The J gene is TRBJ1-2, the V gene TRBV5-4; D is possibly TRBD1 (6 bases). V lost 4 bases and J 2 bases, leaving 12 bases between the germline ends. The CDR3 sequence is 14 residues long. Germline CDR1 SGHNT, CDR2 YYREEE (reference sequence). In nucleotides, the CDR3 is TGTGCCAGCAGCGGCGGCGGACAGAACTATGGCTACACCTTC. Amino acids: CASSGGGQNYGYTF.

V gene TRBV18 combines with J gene TRBJ1-3, with 7 bases that match TRBD1. The CDR3 extends over 17 amino acids. From germline, CDR1 is KGHSH and CDR2 LQKENI. The V gene end was trimmed by 3 bases and the J gene end by 12 bases; junction bases not matched to a gene: 20. CDR3 in DNA: TGTGCCAGCTCACCTTCCTCCGGGATGGCAGGGGGAATGAACATATATTTT. It encodes CASSPSSGMAGGMNIYF.

The V gene is TRBV7-9, the J gene TRBJ2-5; 10 positions agree with TRBD1. The length of the CDR3 is 14 residues. The trim removed 3 bases at V and 3 bases at J, leaving 1 base unmatched. Germline-derived CDR1 and CDR2 are SEHNR and FQNEAQ (reference sequence). This CDR3 is CASSLTGGEETQYF. The CDR3, as DNA: TGTGCCAGCAGCTTGACAGGGGGCGAAGAGACCCAGTACTTC.

The chain joins TRBV30 to TRBJ2-7; D is possibly TRBD2 (5 bases). The CDR3 runs to 14 residues. CDR1 is GTSNPN and CDR2 is SVGIG in the germline V gene (reference sequence). Trimming removed 1 base at V and 3 bases at J, with 13 bases between. Written as DNA, the CDR3 is TGTGCCTGGAGTGACGTTCCCCGGGGCTACGAGCAGTACTTC. As protein: CAWSDVPRGYEQYF.

This chain joins TRBV6-2 or TRBV6-3 and TRBJ2-1; TRBD1 agrees at 7 bases. Germline CDR1 is MNHEY and CDR2 is SVGEGT. The CDR3 loop spans 16 amino acids. Trimming at V came to 1 base and at J to 6 bases, leaving 9 bases not matched to a gene. DNA of the CDR3: TGTGCCAGCAGTTACTTAGGGGGCGCAAATAGCAATGAGCAGTTCTTC. Protein product: CASSYLGGANSNEQFF.

This sequence joins TRBV4-2 and TRBJ2-7, with TRBD2 identical over 13 bases. Germline-derived CDR1 and CDR2 are LGHNA and YNFKEQ. The CDR3 length is 17 residues. Trimming cost V 0 bases and J 4 bases; bases outside gene matches: 6. The CDR3 DNA follows: TGTGCCAGCAGCCAAGATTTTGGGACTAGCGGGATTTACGAGCAGTACTTC. This translates into CASSQDFGTSGIYEQYF.

This chain links TRBV11-2 with TRBJ2-7; 8 bases match TRBD2. V lost 0 bases to trimming and J lost 6 bases; unmatched junction nucleotides: 19. CDR3 length equals 19 residues. Germline-derived CDR1 and CDR2 are SGHAT and FQNNGV. The CDR3 sequence: CASSLEARVRDIAGGEQYF. CDR3 nucleotides: TGTGCCAGCAGCTTAGAAGCTAGGGTCCGGGACATCGCGGGAGGCGAGCAGTACTTC.

V usage is TRBV7-9 and J usage is TRBJ1-2, with TRBD1 matching 7 bases. Germline CDR1 and CDR2: SEHNR and FQNEAQ (reference sequence). V lost 0 bases and J lost 0; bases outside the gene matches: 1. This CDR3 is built from 15 residues. For the CDR3, the DNA is TGTGCCAGCAGCTTAGCACAGGGGACTAACTATGGCTACACCTTC. Translated, it gives CASSLAQGTNYGYTF.

The rearrangement uses TRBV7-9 and TRBJ1-3; unclear D gene. CDR3 size: 14 residues. With 1 base removed from V and 1 base from J, the gap between germline ends came to 5 bases. Germline assignment: CDR1 SEHNR and CDR2 FQNEAQ (reference sequence). The CDR3 sequence: CASSLVVSGNTIYF. In nucleotides, the CDR3 is TGTGCCAGCAGCTTAGTAGTATCTGGAAACACCATATATTTT. Full variable domain (remainder filled in from reference TRBV7-9 and TRBJ1-3): DTGVSQNPRHKITKRGQNVTFRCDPISEHNRLYWYRQTLGQGPEFLTYFQNEAQLEKSRLLSDRFSAERPKGSFSTLEIQRTEQGDSAMYLCASSLVVSGNTIYFGEGSWLTVV.

The rearrangement links TRBV7-9 to TRBJ2-5; 9 bases line up with TRBD1. The CDR3 has 15 amino acids. The germline gives CDR1 SEHNR, CDR2 FQNEAQ (reference sequence). V lost 2 bases, J lost 5 bases, and 6 bases stayed unmatched. The CDR3, as DNA: TGTGCCAGCAGCTTATCGGGACAGGGCGCGGAGACCCAGTACTTC. Its protein is CASSLSGQGAETQYF. Filled out from reference TRBV7-9 and TRBJ2-5, the complete variable domain reads DTGVSQNPRHKITKRGQNVTFRCDPISEHNRLYWYRQTLGQGPEFLTYFQNEAQLEKSRLLSDRFSAERPKGSFSTLEIQRTEQGDSAMYLCASSLSGQGAETQYFGPGTRLLVL.

This clone appeared a few times. This chain uses TRBV29-1 with TRBJ1-1; unclear D gene. CDR1 and CDR2 (germline): SQVTM, ANQGSEA. Trimming shortened V by 6 bases and J by 0 bases, and 11 bases separated the two germline ends. The CDR3 contains 13 residues. As DNA, the CDR3 is TGCAGCGTCGGGGAAGTCGTGAACACTGAAGCTTTCTTT. Translation gives CSVGEVVNTEAFF.

The chain employs TRBV19 and TRBJ2-2, with 12 positions matching TRBD2. The CDR3 has 19 residues. The V gene end was trimmed by 9 bases and the J gene end by 4 bases; junction bases not matched to a gene: 18. Germline V gene sequence: CDR1 LNHDA, CDR2 SQIVND (reference sequence). The DNA for the CDR3 is TGTGCCAGGACGTCGACTAGCGGGAGTCGTGTTCTGGGCACCGGGGAGCTGTTTTTT. Its translation is CARTSTSGSRVLGTGELFF.

The CDR3 bases are TGCAGCGGGGACCTTGGGACTAGCGATTACAATGAGCAGTTCTTC. Amino acids: CSGDLGTSDYNEQFF. The chain joins TRBV29-1 to TRBJ2-1; 10 nucleotides agree with TRBD2. This CDR3 has 15 amino acids. Germline-derived CDR1 and CDR2 are SQVTM and ANQGSEA. Trimming cost V 7 bases and J 4 bases; bases outside gene matches: 10.

This chain links TRBV3-1 (or the pseudogene TRBV3-2) with TRBJ2-1; D might be TRBD2 (6 bases). The germline V and J ends were trimmed by 5 bases and 0 bases, with 11 bases remaining between them. Per the germline V gene, CDR1 is LGHDT and CDR2 is YNNKEL (reference sequence). CDR3 length: 15 residues. Written as DNA, the CDR3 is TGTGCCAGCAGCTCCAAGCGGGTCTCCTACAATGAGCAGTTCTTC. Translation: CASSSKRVSYNEQFF.

This clone was observed a few times. The J gene is TRBJ2-5, the V gene TRBV10-3; TRBD1 is a possible D gene (6 bases). Germline V gene data show CDR1 as ENHRY and CDR2 as SYGVKD. This CDR3 comprises 13 residues. V was shortened by 7 bases and J by 5 bases, with 14 bases between the two germline ends. As DNA, the CDR3 is TGTGCCATCAAGCCAGGGGTGGGGGAGACCCAGTACTTC. Protein: CAIKPGVGETQYF.

V and J are TRBV2 and TRBJ2-1, with 9 bases identical to TRBD2. Trimming cost V 0 bases and J 6 bases; bases outside gene matches: 3. The CDR3 is 15 amino acids. Per germline, CDR1 SNHLY and CDR2 FYNNEI. The DNA of the CDR3 is TGTGCCAGCAGTGAAGCTAGCGGGAGCAGCAATGAGCAGTTCTTC. Residues: CASSEASGSSNEQFF.

This rearrangement joins TRBV9 to TRBJ2-2; TRBD2 matches 11 bases. Per the germline V gene, CDR1 is SGDLS and CDR2 is YYNGEE. With 0 bases clipped from V and 4 bases from J, the junction kept 5 bases outside the gene matches. The CDR3 consists of 17 residues. The CDR3 region has the DNA TGTGCCAGCAGCGTAGATAGCGGGAGGGCCTTCACCGGGGAGCTGTTTTTT. Amino acids: CASSVDSGRAFTGELFF.

The chain joins TRBV19 to TRBJ1-2; no clear D gene. Germline V lookup: CDR1 LNHDA, CDR2 SQIVND (reference sequence). The CDR3 covers 14 residues. V lost 0 bases, J lost 5 bases, and 10 bases lay in between. CDR3 in DNA: TGTGCCAGTAGTATAGAAACCCCAGTATATGGCTACACCTTC. Translating gives CASSIETPVYGYTF.

The chain couples TRBV7-9 to TRBJ1-2; no clear D gene. Germline V gene data show CDR1 as SEHNR and CDR2 as FQNEAQ (reference sequence). This CDR3 is 16 amino acids long. The V gene lost 3 bases and the J gene lost 7 bases, with 21 bases spanning the gap. The CDR3 nucleotides are TGTGCCAGCAGCTTTGGTGGGCCTTCGGCGTCCGGTGGCTACACCTTC. Translating it yields CASSFGGPSASGGYTF.